This TCR beta chain was recovered during a study of a mutant IDH1 vaccine in newly diagnosed glioma. Note on this clone: Its antigen is unidentified.

This sample's time point: week 5, during vaccination. It was 300 ug of mutant IDH1 20-mer peptide that made up each vaccine dose, given with topical imiquimod. Sequencing used immunoSEQ multiplex PCR; TCRdb keeps in-frame clones, though not all of them. The sample has about 75,000 clones; roughly nine tenths are singletons. The CDR3 sequence is 16 residues long. The germline V gene encodes CDR1 LNHDA and CDR2 SQIVND (reference sequence). Unmatched junction bases numbered 11, after V lost 3 bases and J lost 7 bases. The rearrangement joins TRBV19 to TRBJ1-4; TRBD1 aligns across 7 bases. This receptor was identified in a woman in her 50s with glioma. The sample was PBMCs, taken from a glioma patient whose treatment included an IDH1 peptide vaccine. CDR3 nucleotides: TGTGCCAGTAGTATCCGGGACAGCCTAGGCGGTGAAAAACTGTTTTTT. It is translated as CASSIRDSLGGEKLFF.